Each of the 25 T cell receptor beta chains below was sequenced from the same sample in a study of beta chain features in type 1 diabetes. Whole-study findings and limits: Among patients with Type 1 diabetes, TCRB CDR3s were moderately but significantly shorter in every one of the four CD4+ subsets.

The authors reverse transcribed all of the isolated RNA, so sequencing captured expressed TCRB transcripts. Libraries were prepared by immunoSEQ multiplex PCR; TCRdb keeps only in-frame clonotypes and omits some of them. Among around 140,000 clones, approximately 13% were seen once, and the ten largest hold approximately 1.3%. Their recognized antigens are unknown. Input material: central memory CD4+ T cells from blood. These receptor sequences come from a man between 18 and 35 years old with type 1 diabetes.

This chain joins TRBV4-2 and TRBJ2-5; D not resolved. Germline V gene lookup returns CDR1 LGHNA and CDR2 YNFKEQ. The CDR3 is 14 residues long. With 0 bases removed from V and 2 bases from J, the gap between germline ends came to 7 bases. DNA for the CDR3: TGTGCCAGCAGCCAAGACTTCCAGCAAGAGACCCAGTACTTC. This sequence encodes CASSQDFQQETQYF.

V is TRBV11-2 and J is TRBJ2-1; D uncertain. The germline V and J ends were trimmed by 1 base and 7 bases, with 11 bases remaining between them. The CDR3 runs to 14 residues. CDR1 is SGHAT, CDR2 FQNNGV, per germline. The CDR3 DNA reads as TGTGCCAGCAGCTTAGGGTCCAGGATTAATGAGCAGTTCTTC. It is translated as CASSLGSRINEQFF.

This clone was counted between two and nine times. This chain uses TRBV19 with TRBJ1-1; D might be TRBD1 (6 bases). The germline V and J ends were trimmed by 6 bases and 1 base, with 9 bases remaining between them. Per germline, CDR1 LNHDA and CDR2 SQIVND (reference sequence). The CDR3 is 13 amino acids. CDR3 sequence: CASSTGRNTEAFF. CDR3 in DNA: TGTGCCAGTAGCACAGGGCGGAACACTGAAGCTTTCTTT.

This clone turned up a few times. The rearrangement joins TRBV28 to TRBJ2-6; perhaps TRBD1 as D (5 bases). The length of the CDR3 is 15 residues. Per the germline V gene, CDR1 is MDHEN and CDR2 is SYDVKM. V gave up 2 bases and J gave up 0 bases, with 5 bases separating them. The CDR3 spells CASSLDSSGANVLTF. As DNA, the CDR3 is TGTGCCAGCAGTTTAGACAGCTCTGGGGCCAACGTCCTGACTTTC.

This clone has only a few counts. The gene calls are TRBV30 and TRBJ2-7; D not certain. Germline CDR1 is GTSNPN and CDR2 is SVGIG (reference sequence). The CDR3 consists of 11 residues. Trimming left V 7 bases short and J 4 bases short, with 11 bases between. The CDR3 protein is CAYGSSYEQYF. CDR3 in DNA: TGTGCCTACGGGTCGTCGTACGAGCAGTACTTC.

This rearrangement joins TRBV21-1 to TRBJ2-1; TRBD1 was called by the table and not checked on the DNA. TRBV21-1 is noted as a pseudogene. The CDR3 has 15 residues. The CDR3 DNA reads TGTGCCAGCAGCAAAGTTGAGGGGGCCTACAATGAGCAGTTCTTC. This sequence encodes CASSKVEGAYNEQFF.

The sample holds a few counts of this clone. The chain joins TRBV28 to TRBJ2-2, with TRBD1 matching over 10 bases. Germline CDR1 MDHEN, CDR2 SYDVKM. V lost 2 bases and J lost 6; bases outside the gene matches: 3. The CDR3 has 15 residues. The CDR3 reads CASSLGQGVPGELFF. In nucleotides, the CDR3 is TGTGCCAGCAGTTTAGGACAGGGGGTTCCCGGGGAGCTGTTTTTT.

Written as DNA, the CDR3 is TGTGCCATCAAACAGCTGAACACCGGGGAGCTGTTTTTT. Its protein is CAIKQLNTGELFF. This sequence joins TRBV10-3 and TRBJ2-2; no definite D call. Germline lookup yields CDR1 ENHRY and CDR2 SYGVKD. V lost 7 bases, J lost 1 base, and 7 bases lay in between. This CDR3 has 13 amino acids.

A few counts support this clone. This chain links TRBV6-1 with TRBJ1-1, with D unresolved. Trimming removed 0 bases from V and 11 bases from J, with 13 bases in between. The CDR3 contains 13 residues. The V gene's germline CDR1 is MNHNS and CDR2 SASEGT. The CDR3 sequence: CASSEAGLAWAFF. In DNA form, the CDR3 reads TGTGCCAGCAGTGAAGCAGGCCTCGCCTGGGCTTTCTTT.

This clone was found a few times. V is TRBV5-1 and J is TRBJ2-3; 10 bases line up with TRBD1. Germline-derived CDR1 and CDR2 are SGHRS and YFSETQ. Trimming took 3 bases from V and 5 from J; bases not matched to a gene: 3. The CDR3 runs 14 residues. The chain's CDR3 is CASSSRTGGDTQYF. CDR3 sequence (DNA): TGCGCCAGCAGCTCACGGACAGGGGGAGATACGCAGTATTTT. The full variable domain, rest sourced from reference TRBV5-1 and TRBJ2-3, is KAGVTQTPRYLIKTRGQQVTLSCSPISGHRSVSWYQQTPGQGLQFLFEYFSETQRNKGNFPGRFSGRQFSNSRSEMNVSTLELGDSALYLCASSSRTGGDTQYFGPGTRLTVL.

The CDR3 nucleotides are TGTGCCGGAACCAAGAACACTGAAGCTTTCTTT. Its translation is CAGTKNTEAFF. J is TRBJ1-1 and V is TRBV19; D is ambiguous. V was shortened by 11 bases and J by 1 base, with 8 bases between the two germline ends. Looked up from germline, CDR1 is LNHDA and CDR2 is SQIVND (reference sequence). The CDR3 is made up of 11 amino acids.

This chain links TRBV13 with TRBJ1-2; maybe TRBD1 (5 bases). The V end lost 6 bases, the J end lost 0 bases, and 20 bases lay between the germline ends. The germline V gene has CDR1 PRHDT and CDR2 FYEKMQ (reference sequence). CDR3 length: 17 residues. In DNA form, the CDR3 reads TGTGCCAGCAGTCCCGACAGACTGTCTAGGGCTAACTATGGCTACACCTTC. It codes for CASSPDRLSRANYGYTF.

This clone was observed a handful of times. This specimen includes other DNA sequences encoding the same CDR3. The chain is built from TRBV7-9 and TRBJ2-3; D is uncertain. V was trimmed by 4 bases and J by 2 bases, leaving 4 bases between them. Per germline, CDR1 SEHNR and CDR2 FQNEAQ (reference sequence). This CDR3 has 12 residues. As DNA, the CDR3 is TGTGCCAGCAGCTCAGTCACAGATACGCAGTATTTT. Translation: CASSSVTDTQYF. Supplemented by reference TRBV7-9 and TRBJ2-3, the full variable domain reads DTGVSQNPRHKITKRGQNVTFRCDPISEHNRLYWYRQTLGQGPEFLTYFQNEAQLEKSRLLSDRFSAERPKGSFSTLEIQRTEQGDSAMYLCASSSVTDTQYFGPGTRLTVL.

This clone showed up just a few times. Sequence at one end of the junction differs from germline and may be a read error. The rearrangement links TRBV7-6 to TRBJ2-5; 9 nucleotides match TRBD1. The CDR3 totals 16 residues. CDR1 is SGHVS, CDR2 FNYEAQ, per germline. DNA for the CDR3: TGTGCCAGCAGCCTAGCCCTGACAGGGGGGCAAGAGACCCAGTACTTC. Protein: CASSLALTGGQETQYF.

V and J are TRBV7-8 and TRBJ2-6; a weak D match, TRBD1 (6 bases). Germline CDR1 reads SGHVS; CDR2 reads FQNEAQ. V lost 5 bases, J lost 4 bases, and 15 bases lay in between. The CDR3 contains 16 residues. DNA for the CDR3: TGTGCCAGCAGCCCCACAGGGTTGGCGGGGGCCAACGTCCTGACTTTC. This codes for CASSPTGLAGANVLTF.

This chain joins TRBV7-9 and TRBJ1-4; tentatively, D is TRBD1 (5 bases). Trimming cost V 4 bases and J 0 bases, with 12 bases left between them. Germline V gives CDR1 SEHNR, CDR2 FQNEAQ (reference sequence). CDR3 length: 16 amino acids. The CDR3: CASSSPKGATNEKLFF. The CDR3, as DNA: TGTGCCAGCAGCTCACCGAAAGGGGCAACTAATGAAAAACTGTTTTTT.

The chain employs TRBV7-2 and TRBJ2-7; D may be TRBD2 (5 bases). V lost 7 bases to trimming and J lost 0 bases, with 16 bases between them. The germline gives CDR1 SGHTA, CDR2 FQGNSA. This CDR3 contains 15 residues. In DNA form, the CDR3 reads TGTGCCAGCACCAGTTCGTCGGGGTTCTCCTACGAGCAGTACTTC. Its translation is CASTSSSGFSYEQYF.

The chain has TRBV27 and TRBJ1-4; perhaps TRBD1 as D (6 bases). The length of the CDR3 is 14 residues. Germline V lookup: CDR1 MNHEY, CDR2 SMNVEV (reference sequence). Deletions cut 8 bases from V and 4 bases from J, with 14 bases between. CDR3 DNA sequence: TGTGCCAGCGGACCGGGACACCTTAATGAAAAACTGTTTTTT. Protein product: CASGPGHLNEKLFF.

This clone was seen a handful of times. V is TRBV29-1 and J is TRBJ1-1; D uncertain. V was trimmed by 6 bases and J by 5 bases, leaving 10 bases between them. Germline V gene lookup returns CDR1 SQVTM and CDR2 ANQGSEA. This CDR3 is built from 11 residues. The CDR3 DNA reads as TGCAGCGTCGCAAGAACGACTGAAGCTTTCTTT. This translates into CSVARTTEAFF. Together with reference TRBV29-1 and TRBJ1-1, the CDR3 gives the full variable domain: SAVISQKPSRDICQRGTSLTIQCQVDSQVTMMFWYRQQPGQSLTLIATANQGSEATYESGFVIDKFPISRPNLTFSTLTVSNMSPEDSSIYLCSVARTTEAFFGQGTRLTVV.

This chain uses TRBV5-1 with TRBJ1-6; 9 nucleotides align to TRBD1. This CDR3 comprises 15 residues. CDR1 and CDR2 from the germline V gene are SGHRS and YFSETQ. Unmatched junction bases numbered 8, after V lost 7 bases and J lost 6 bases. The CDR3 protein is CASLRDRASNSPLHF. The CDR3 coding sequence is TGCGCCAGCTTGCGGGACAGGGCTAGTAATTCACCCCTCCACTTT. Looking up the rest from reference TRBV5-1 and TRBJ1-6 gives the full variable domain: KAGVTQTPRYLIKTRGQQVTLSCSPISGHRSVSWYQQTPGQGLQFLFEYFSETQRNKGNFPGRFSGRQFSNSRSEMNVSTLELGDSALYLCASLRDRASNSPLHFGNGTRLTVT.

Many counts were recorded for this clone. The V call is TRBV7-2, the J call TRBJ2-5, with TRBD1 identical over 7 bases. The length of the CDR3 is 18 residues. The junction had 18 bases not matched to a gene; V was cut back by 4 bases and J by 4 bases. In germline, CDR1 is SGHTA, CDR2 FQGNSA. CDR3 in amino acids: CASSSPWGRGRGGETQYF. CDR3 coding DNA: TGTGCCAGCAGCTCCCCCTGGGGCAGGGGGAGAGGAGGAGAGACCCAGTACTTC.

A few counts support this clone. CDR3 nucleotide sequence: TGTGCCAGTAGTATTGGGTCCGGGGAAGAGACCCAGTACTTC. Residues: CASSIGSGEETQYF. The rearrangement uses TRBV19 and TRBJ2-5; D is perhaps TRBD2 (5 bases). CDR1 LNHDA and CDR2 SQIVND come from the germline V gene (reference sequence). Trimming removed 3 bases at V and 3 bases at J, with 11 bases between. The CDR3 loop spans 14 amino acids.

This clone was seen more than once but under ten times. The V gene is TRBV7-2, the J gene TRBJ2-2; no reliable D call. V lost 8 bases and J 3 bases, leaving 13 bases between the germline ends. This CDR3 has 14 residues. Per the germline V gene, CDR1 is SGHTA and CDR2 is FQGNSA. The CDR3 bases are TGTGCCAGCTTCAGGTGGAGCGACACCGGGGAGCTGTTTTTT. Its translation is CASFRWSDTGELFF.

The V and J genes are TRBV6-1 and TRBJ1-6, with TRBD1 matching 7 bases. CDR3 length: 14 amino acids. The junction had 6 bases not matched to a gene; V was cut back by 6 bases and J by 7 bases. CDR1 MNHNS and CDR2 SASEGT come from the germline V gene. The DNA of the CDR3 is TGTGCCAGCAGCATGGGACAGATGAATTCACCCCTCCACTTT. Translation: CASSMGQMNSPLHF.

This clone was picked up a small number of times. The chain links TRBV2 to TRBJ1-1; 7 nucleotides line up with TRBD1. J lost 5 bases, V lost 6 bases, and 9 bases had no gene match. The germline V gene has CDR1 SNHLY and CDR2 FYNNEI. The CDR3 consists of 14 residues. CDR3 bases: TGTGCCAGCAGCCTGACAGGGCAGGGTACTGAAGCTTTCTTT. Amino acid sequence: CASSLTGQGTEAFF.